The rows below give T cell receptor beta chains drawn from one sample of a study of T cell responses to AZD1222 COVID-19 vaccine. The repertoire was sequenced with immunoSEQ multiplex PCR; TCRdb's copy has only in-frame clones and lacks some. Of around 120,000 clones listed, around nine tenths were seen once; the top ten hold approximately 1.1%. Sequences were derived from peripheral blood, sampled on day 0 of AZD1222 vaccination. These receptor sequences come from an adult in good health. The CDR3 runs from the conserved cysteine through the conserved F or W. D genes are given only for firm matches. Clone sizes are given selectively: once, few, many, or a class where the clone is expanded.

TRBJ1-1 | few | TRBV19 | TRBD1 | 19 | TGTGCCAGTACCAAGGGGGCAGGATGGGGACCCTCCAGGAACACTGAAGCTTTCTTT | CASTKGAGWGPSRNTEAFF
TRBJ2-5 | - | TRBV7-7 | - | 15 | TGTGCCAGCAGCCTAAAGTCGGATGCCCAAGAGACCCAGTACTTC | CASSLKSDAQETQYF
TRBJ1-6 | - | TRBV4-1 | - | 17 | TGCGCCAGCAGCCAAGTGGTCCGGGGGCAAGAGGGTTCACCCCTCCACTTT | CASSQVVRGQEGSPLHF
TRBJ2-1 | - | TRBV4-1 | TRBD2 | 16 | TGCGCCAGCAGCCAAGCCCTAGCGGGGGCCCCAGTTGAGCAGTTCTTC | CASSQALAGAPVEQFF
TRBJ1-6 | - | TRBV7-2 | TRBD1 | 17 | TGTGCCAGCAGGACCCCCCTGCGGACAGGGGACAATTCACCCCTCCACTTT | CASRTPLRTGDNSPLHF
TRBJ2-5 | - | TRBV3-1/TRBV3-2 | TRBD1 | 16 | TGTGCCAGCAGCCAAGTTCCGCGACAGGGTCTAAGTGTCCAGTACTTC | CASSQVPRQGLSVQYF
TRBJ1-6 | few | TRBV6-4 | - | 14 | TGTGCCAGCAGTGTTGGGAGAAATAATTCACCCCTCCACTTT | CASSVGRNNSPLHF
TRBJ1-1 | - | TRBV2 | - | 13 | TGTGCCAGCAGGGGCCAACTAGGCACTGAAGCTTTCTTT | CASRGQLGTEAFF
TRBJ1-6 | - | TRBV7-8 | - | 13 | TGTGCCAGCAGTTCCCTAACAGGGTCTCGGCTCCACTTT | CASSSLTGSRLHF
TRBJ1-3 | - | TRBV7-9 | - | 15 | TGTGCCAGCACGGGACGGACCATCTCTGGAAACACCATATATTTT | CASTGRTISGNTIYF
TRBJ1-6 | - | TRBV27 | - | 14 | TGTGCCAGCAGAGCCTCGGGGCAGTATTCACCCCTCCACTTT | CASRASGQYSPLHF
TRBJ2-5 | - | TRBV5-1 | - | 14 | TGCGCCAGCAGCTTGGGACAGAACCAAGAGACCCAGTACTTC | CASSLGQNQETQYF
TRBJ2-5 | - | TRBV5-6 | TRBD1 | 16 | TGTGCCAGCAGCCCCTACTCGACAGGGTACCAAGAGACCCAGTACTTC | CASSPYSTGYQETQYF
TRBJ1-2 | - | TRBV2 | - | 13 | TGTGCCAGCAGTGCATCTAAGATGCAGGGCTACACCTTC | CASSASKMQGYTF
TRBJ2-1 | - | TRBV4-1 | - | 19 | TGCGCCAGCAGCCAAGGGGGAAGTTGGGATTTAAGCTCCTACAATGAGCAGTTCTTC | CASSQGGSWDLSSYNEQFF
TRBJ1-1 | - | TRBV6-4 | TRBD1 | 14 | TGTGCCAGCAGTGAGGGGACAGCCGGGAATGAAGCTTTCTTT | CASSEGTAGNEAFF
TRBJ2-7 | - | TRBV29-1 | TRBD1 | 14 | TGCAGCGTCTCCCCCGGGACAGCCACCTACGAGCAGTACTTC | CSVSPGTATYEQYF
TRBJ1-2 | - | TRBV15 | - | 19 | TGTGCCACCAGCAGAGATGAATGGGAAGGAACTTCAAATAGCTATGGCTACACCTTC | CATSRDEWEGTSNSYGYTF
TRBJ1-2 | - | TRBV6-5 | - | 16 | TGTGCCAGCAGTTCCCCAACCAGGAACTTATGGAATGGCTACACCTTC | CASSSPTRNLWNGYTF
TRBJ1-6 | - | TRBV7-2 | - | 15 | TGTGCCAGCAGTGAGGCAGGGGCTATGAATTCACCCCTCCACTTT | CASSEAGAMNSPLHF
TRBJ1-5 | - | TRBV6-5 | - | 12 | TGTGCCAGCAGGCCTTTAGGACAGCCCCAGCATTTT | CASRPLGQPQHF
TRBJ1-2 | - | TRBV6-5 | TRBD1 | 13 | TGTGCCACCAAAAGGAGGACAGGCTATGGCTACACCTTC | CATKRRTGYGYTF
TRBJ2-5 | once | TRBV2 | - | 14 | TGTGCCAGCAGTGTAGTACAGGGACAAGAGACCCAGTACTTC | CASSVVQGQETQYF
TRBJ1-1 | once | TRBV7-9 | - | 14 | TGTGCCAGCAGCTTAGGGACAGCGAACACTGAAGCTTTCTTT | CASSLGTANTEAFF
TRBJ2-2 | - | TRBV5-4 | - | 14 | TGTGCCAGCAGCTTCCAGGGTAGTACCGGGGAGCTGTTTTTT | CASSFQGSTGELFF
TRBJ2-1 | - | TRBV5-1 | - | 15 | TGCGCCAGCAGCTTGGTCGGGGCATCCTACAATGAGCAGTTCTTC | CASSLVGASYNEQFF
TRBJ1-4 | - | TRBV30 | - | 16 | TGTGCCTGGAGCACAAGCAGGGGTTCGACTAATGAAAAACTGTTTTTT | CAWSTSRGSTNEKLFF
TRBJ2-7 | medium-sized | TRBV7-9 | TRBD2 | 12 | TGTGCCAGCAGCTTGGGGAGGGACGAGCAGTACTTC | CASSLGRDEQYF
TRBJ2-3 | - | TRBV7-8 | - | 15 | TGTGCCAGCAGCGATAAACTCGACGGGACAGATACGCAGTATTTT | CASSDKLDGTDTQYF
TRBJ1-4 | - | TRBV12-2 | - | 18 | TGTGCAAGTCGCTTGGCCATAGCGGGCGGGACAGGGGGCGAGTATCTGTTTTTT | CASRLAIAGGTGGEYLFF
TRBJ1-5 | - | TRBV19 | TRBD1 | 17 | TGTGCCAGTAGTATTGGACAGGGTATGGTGGGCAATCAGCCCCAGCATTTT | CASSIGQGMVGNQPQHF
TRBJ1-5 | - | TRBV3-1/TRBV3-2 | TRBD1 | 13 | TGTGCCAGCAGCTCCTACAGGGGACAGCCCCAGCATTTT | CASSSYRGQPQHF
TRBJ2-3 | few | TRBV6-1 | - | 13 | TGTGCCAGCAGGGAAGTTAGCACAGATACGCAGTATTTT | CASREVSTDTQYF
TRBJ2-1 | - | TRBV7-8 | TRBD2 | 16 | TGTGCCAGCAGCCTAGCGGGGAGATTCTCCTACAATGAGCAGTTCTTC | CASSLAGRFSYNEQFF